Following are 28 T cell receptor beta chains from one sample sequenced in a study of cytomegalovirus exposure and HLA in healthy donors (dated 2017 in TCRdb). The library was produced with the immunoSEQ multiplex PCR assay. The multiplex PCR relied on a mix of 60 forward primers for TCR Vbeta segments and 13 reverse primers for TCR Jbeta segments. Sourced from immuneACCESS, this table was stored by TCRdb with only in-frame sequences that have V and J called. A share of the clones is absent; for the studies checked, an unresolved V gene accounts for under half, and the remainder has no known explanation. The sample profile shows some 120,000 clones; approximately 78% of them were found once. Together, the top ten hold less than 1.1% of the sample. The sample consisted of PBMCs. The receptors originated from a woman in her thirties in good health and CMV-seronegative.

CDR3 sequence (DNA): TGTGCCAGCGGATTAGACAGGGGATACGAAAAACTGTTTTTT. As protein: CASGLDRGYEKLFF. This chain joins TRBV6-1 and TRBJ1-4, with 8 bases matching TRBD1. Germline-derived CDR1 and CDR2 are MNHNS and SASEGT. This CDR3 is built from 14 residues. V trimming: 8 bases; J trimming: 8 bases; junction bases outside the gene matches: 10.

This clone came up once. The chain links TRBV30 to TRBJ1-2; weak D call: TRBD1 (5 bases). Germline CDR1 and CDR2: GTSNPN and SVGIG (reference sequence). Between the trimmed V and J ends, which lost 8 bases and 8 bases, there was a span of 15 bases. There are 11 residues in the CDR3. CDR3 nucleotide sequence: TGTGCCGGGATGGGGCGTGGCGGCTACACCTTC. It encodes CAGMGRGGYTF.

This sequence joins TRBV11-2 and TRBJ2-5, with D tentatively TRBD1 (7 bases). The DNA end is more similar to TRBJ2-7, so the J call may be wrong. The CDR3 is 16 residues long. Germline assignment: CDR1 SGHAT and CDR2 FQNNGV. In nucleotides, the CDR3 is TGTGCCAGCAGCTTAGTTTACCAGGGGGGAGGATACGAGCAGTACTTC. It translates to CASSLVYQGGGYEQYF.

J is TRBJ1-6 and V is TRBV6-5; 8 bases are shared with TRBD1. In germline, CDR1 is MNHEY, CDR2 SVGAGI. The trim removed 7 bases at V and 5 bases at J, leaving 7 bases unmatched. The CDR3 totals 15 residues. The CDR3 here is CASTFDRGHNSPLHF. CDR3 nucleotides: TGTGCCAGCACCTTCGACAGGGGACATAATTCACCCCTCCACTTT.

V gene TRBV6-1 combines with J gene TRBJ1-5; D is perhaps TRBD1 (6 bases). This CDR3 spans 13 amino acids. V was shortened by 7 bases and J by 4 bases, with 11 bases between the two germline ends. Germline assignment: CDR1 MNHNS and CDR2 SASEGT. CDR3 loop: CASTGGGNQPQHF. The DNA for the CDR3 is TGTGCCAGCACGGGGGGCGGAAATCAGCCCCAGCATTTT.

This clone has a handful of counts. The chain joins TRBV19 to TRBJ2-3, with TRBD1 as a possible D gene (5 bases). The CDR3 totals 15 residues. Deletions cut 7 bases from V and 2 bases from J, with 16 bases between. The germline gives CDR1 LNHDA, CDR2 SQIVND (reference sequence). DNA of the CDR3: TGTGCCAGTAAGAGTCATACAGGATACACAGATACGCAGTATTTT. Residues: CASKSHTGYTDTQYF. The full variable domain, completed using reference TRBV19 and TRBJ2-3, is DGGITQSPKYLFRKEGQNVTLSCEQNLNHDAMYWYRQDPGQGLRLIYYSQIVNDFQKGDIAEGYSVSREKKESFPLTVTSAQKNPTAFYLCASKSHTGYTDTQYFGPGTRLTVL.

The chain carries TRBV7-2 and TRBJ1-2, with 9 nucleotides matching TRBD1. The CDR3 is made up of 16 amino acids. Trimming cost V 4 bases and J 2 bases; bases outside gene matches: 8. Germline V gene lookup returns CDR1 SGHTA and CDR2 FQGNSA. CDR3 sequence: CASSSRNRGQNYGYTF. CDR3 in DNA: TGTGCCAGCAGCTCCAGAAACAGGGGGCAAAACTATGGCTACACCTTC.

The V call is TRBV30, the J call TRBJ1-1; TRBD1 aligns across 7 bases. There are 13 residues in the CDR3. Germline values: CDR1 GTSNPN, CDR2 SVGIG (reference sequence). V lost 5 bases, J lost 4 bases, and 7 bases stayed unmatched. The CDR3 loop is CAWAKGAGTEAFF. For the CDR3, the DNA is TGTGCCTGGGCCAAGGGGGCGGGCACTGAAGCTTTCTTT.

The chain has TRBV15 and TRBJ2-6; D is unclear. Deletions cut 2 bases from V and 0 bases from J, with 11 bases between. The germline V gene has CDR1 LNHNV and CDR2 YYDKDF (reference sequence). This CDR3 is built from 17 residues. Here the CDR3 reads CATSRQDSSSGANVLTF. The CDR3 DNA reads TGTGCCACCAGCAGACAGGATTCCAGCTCTGGGGCCAACGTCCTGACTTTC.

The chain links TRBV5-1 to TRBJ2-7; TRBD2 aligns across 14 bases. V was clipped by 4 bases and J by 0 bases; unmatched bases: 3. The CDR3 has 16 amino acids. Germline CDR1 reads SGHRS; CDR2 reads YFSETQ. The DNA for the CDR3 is TGCGCCAGCAGCGGACTAGCGGGGGGCACCTCCTACGAGCAGTACTTC. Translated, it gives CASSGLAGGTSYEQYF.

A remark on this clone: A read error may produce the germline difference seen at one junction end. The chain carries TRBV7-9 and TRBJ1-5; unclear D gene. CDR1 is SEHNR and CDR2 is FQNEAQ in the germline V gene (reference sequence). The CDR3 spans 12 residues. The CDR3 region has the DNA TGTTCCAGCAGCTTACCAAATCAGCCCCAGCATTTT. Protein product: CSSSLPNQPQHF.

CDR3: CASRVTGGDEQFF. CDR3 coding DNA: TGTGCCAGCAGGGTAACAGGGGGCGATGAGCAGTTCTTC. The chain joins TRBV6-6 to TRBJ2-1; 9 positions match TRBD1. The CDR3 runs to 13 residues. V shed 6 bases, J shed 8 bases, and the junction held 5 bases outside the gene matches. Germline assignment: CDR1 MNHNY and CDR2 SVGAGI (reference sequence).

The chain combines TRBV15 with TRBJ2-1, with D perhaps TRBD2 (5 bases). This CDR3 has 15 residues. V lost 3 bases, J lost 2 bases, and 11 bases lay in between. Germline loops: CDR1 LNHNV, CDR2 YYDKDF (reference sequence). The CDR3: CATSRRSGTYNEQFF. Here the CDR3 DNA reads TGTGCCACCAGCAGGCGTTCCGGGACCTACAATGAGCAGTTCTTC. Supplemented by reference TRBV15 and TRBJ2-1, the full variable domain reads DAMVIQNPRYQVTQFGKPVTLSCSQTLNHNVMYWYQQKSSQAPKLLFHYYDKDFNNEADTPDNFQSRRPNTSFCFLDIRSPGLGDTAMYLCATSRRSGTYNEQFFGPGTRLTVL.

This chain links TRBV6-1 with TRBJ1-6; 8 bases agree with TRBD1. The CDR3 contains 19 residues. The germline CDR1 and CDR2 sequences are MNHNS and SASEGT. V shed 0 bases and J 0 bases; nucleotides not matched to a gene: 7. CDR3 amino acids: CASSEAIGRGLSYNSPLHF. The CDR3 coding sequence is TGTGCCAGCAGTGAAGCGATCGGCAGGGGGCTCTCCTATAATTCACCCCTCCACTTT.

This chain's CDR3 is CASSIGQGSGETQYF. The CDR3 DNA reads TGTGCCAGTAGTATTGGACAGGGGAGCGGAGAGACCCAGTACTTC. The chain carries TRBV19 and TRBJ2-5, with 9 nucleotides matching TRBD1. In germline, CDR1 is LNHDA, CDR2 SQIVND (reference sequence). CDR3 length: 15 residues. The ends lost 3 bases at V and 4 bases at J; junction bases unmatched: 6. The full variable domain, rest sourced from reference TRBV19 and TRBJ2-5, is DGGITQSPKYLFRKEGQNVTLSCEQNLNHDAMYWYRQDPGQGLRLIYYSQIVNDFQKGDIAEGYSVSREKKESFPLTVTSAQKNPTAFYLCASSIGQGSGETQYFGPGTRLLVL.

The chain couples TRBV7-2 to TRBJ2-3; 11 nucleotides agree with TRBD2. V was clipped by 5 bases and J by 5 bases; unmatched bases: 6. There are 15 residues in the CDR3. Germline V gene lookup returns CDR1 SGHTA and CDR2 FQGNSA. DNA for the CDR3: TGTGCCAGCAGCCAAATAGCGGGGGGGCGAGATACGCAGTATTTT. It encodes CASSQIAGGRDTQYF.

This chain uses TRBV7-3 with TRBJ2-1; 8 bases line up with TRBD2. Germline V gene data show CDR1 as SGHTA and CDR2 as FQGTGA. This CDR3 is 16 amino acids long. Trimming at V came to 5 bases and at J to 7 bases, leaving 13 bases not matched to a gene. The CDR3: CASSPPGMRGVNEQFF. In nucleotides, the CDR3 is TGTGCCAGCAGCCCCCCTGGGATGCGGGGGGTAAATGAGCAGTTCTTC.

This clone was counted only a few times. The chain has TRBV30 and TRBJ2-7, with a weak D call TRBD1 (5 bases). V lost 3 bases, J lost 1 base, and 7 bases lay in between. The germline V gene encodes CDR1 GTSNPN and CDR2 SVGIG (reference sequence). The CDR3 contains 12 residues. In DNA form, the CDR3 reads TGTGCCTGGAGCGCAGGGTCCTACGAGCAGTACTTC. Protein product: CAWSAGSYEQYF.

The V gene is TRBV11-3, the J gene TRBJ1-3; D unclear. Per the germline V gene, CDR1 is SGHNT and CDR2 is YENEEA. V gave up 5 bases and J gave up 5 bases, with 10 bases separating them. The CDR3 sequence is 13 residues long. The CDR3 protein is CASSRGGRNTIYF. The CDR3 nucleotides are TGTGCCAGCAGCCGGGGAGGACGAAACACCATATATTTT.

CDR3 protein: CASSQFGTGATDTQYF. CDR3 DNA: TGCGCCAGCAGCCAATTCGGGACAGGGGCCACAGATACGCAGTATTTT. This chain connects TRBV4-1 to TRBJ2-3, with 10 bases lining up with TRBD1. CDR1 is MGHRA, CDR2 YSYEKL, per germline. The junction had 4 bases not matched to a gene; V was cut back by 2 bases and J by 2 bases. This CDR3 is 16 amino acids long.

CDR3 sequence reads: CASFEGQGAGGSYGYTF. CDR3 sequence (DNA): TGTGCCAGCTTTGAGGGACAGGGGGCGGGTGGCTCCTATGGCTACACCTTC. The genes are TRBV19 and TRBJ1-2; 12 nucleotides agree with TRBD1. Germline V CDR1 and CDR2: LNHDA, SQIVND (reference sequence). The CDR3 runs to 17 residues. The J segment lost 4 bases and the V segment lost 9 bases, leaving 15 bases of the junction unmatched.

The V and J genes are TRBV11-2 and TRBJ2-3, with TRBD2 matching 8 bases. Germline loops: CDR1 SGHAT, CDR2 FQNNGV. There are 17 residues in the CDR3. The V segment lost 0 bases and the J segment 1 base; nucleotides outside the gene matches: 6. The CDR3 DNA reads TGTGCCAGCAGCTTAGAAGGGCGAGCGGGGGGCACAGATACGCAGTATTTT. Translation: CASSLEGRAGGTDTQYF.

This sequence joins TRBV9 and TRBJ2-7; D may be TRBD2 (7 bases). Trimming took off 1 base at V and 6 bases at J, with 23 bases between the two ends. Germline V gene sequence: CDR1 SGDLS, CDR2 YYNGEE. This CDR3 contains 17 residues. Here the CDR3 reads CASSVSVGSGGRGEQYF. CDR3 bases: TGTGCCAGCAGCGTATCAGTTGGTTCGGGGGGCAGGGGCGAGCAGTACTTC.

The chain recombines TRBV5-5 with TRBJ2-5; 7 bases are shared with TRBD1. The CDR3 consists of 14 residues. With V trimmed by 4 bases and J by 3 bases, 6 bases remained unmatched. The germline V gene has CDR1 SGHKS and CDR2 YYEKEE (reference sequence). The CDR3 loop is CASSPGQLKETQYF. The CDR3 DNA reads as TGTGCCAGCAGCCCGGGACAGTTGAAAGAGACCCAGTACTTC.

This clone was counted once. The CDR3 spells CASRAGGRTEAFF. The DNA of the CDR3 is TGTGCCAGCAGAGCGGGGGGGAGAACTGAAGCTTTCTTT. This rearrangement joins TRBV28 to TRBJ1-1; tentative D call: TRBD1 (5 bases). The germline gives CDR1 MDHEN, CDR2 SYDVKM. There are 13 residues in the CDR3. The ends were cut back, 6 bases at V and 5 bases at J, with 13 bases in the middle.

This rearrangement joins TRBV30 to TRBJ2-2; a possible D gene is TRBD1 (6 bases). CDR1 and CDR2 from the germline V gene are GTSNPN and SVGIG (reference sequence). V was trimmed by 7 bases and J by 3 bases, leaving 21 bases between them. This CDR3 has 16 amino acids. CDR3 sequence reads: CALKWGPGGHTGELFF. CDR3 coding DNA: TGTGCCTTAAAGTGGGGGCCGGGTGGGCACACCGGGGAGCTGTTTTTT.

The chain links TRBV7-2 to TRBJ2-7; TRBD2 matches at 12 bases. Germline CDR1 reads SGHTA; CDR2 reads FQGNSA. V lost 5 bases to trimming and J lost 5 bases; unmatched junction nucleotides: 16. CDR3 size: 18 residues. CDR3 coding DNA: TGTGCCAGCAGCCCCTTCGGATTTCTAGCGGGAGGGCCAAACGAGCAGTACTTC. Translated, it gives CASSPFGFLAGGPNEQYF.

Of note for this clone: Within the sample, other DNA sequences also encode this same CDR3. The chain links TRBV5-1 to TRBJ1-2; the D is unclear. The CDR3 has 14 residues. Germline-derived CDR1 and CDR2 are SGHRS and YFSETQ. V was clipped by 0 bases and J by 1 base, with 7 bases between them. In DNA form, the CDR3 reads TGCGCCAGCAGCTTGGCCGGAGGTAACTATGGCTACACCTTC. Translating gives CASSLAGGNYGYTF.